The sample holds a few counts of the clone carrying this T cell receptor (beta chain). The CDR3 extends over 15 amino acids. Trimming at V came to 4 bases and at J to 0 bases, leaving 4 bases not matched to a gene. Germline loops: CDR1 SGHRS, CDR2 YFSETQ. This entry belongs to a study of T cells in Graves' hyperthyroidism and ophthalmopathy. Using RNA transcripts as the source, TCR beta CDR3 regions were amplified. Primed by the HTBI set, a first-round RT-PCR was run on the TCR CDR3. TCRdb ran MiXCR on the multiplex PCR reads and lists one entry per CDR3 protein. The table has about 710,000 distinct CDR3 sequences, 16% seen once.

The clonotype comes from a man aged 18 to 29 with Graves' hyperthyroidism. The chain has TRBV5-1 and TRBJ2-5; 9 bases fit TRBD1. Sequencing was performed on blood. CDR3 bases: TGCGCCAGCAGCACTGGGACAGGGTACCAAGAGACCCAGTACTTC. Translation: CASSTGTGYQETQYF.